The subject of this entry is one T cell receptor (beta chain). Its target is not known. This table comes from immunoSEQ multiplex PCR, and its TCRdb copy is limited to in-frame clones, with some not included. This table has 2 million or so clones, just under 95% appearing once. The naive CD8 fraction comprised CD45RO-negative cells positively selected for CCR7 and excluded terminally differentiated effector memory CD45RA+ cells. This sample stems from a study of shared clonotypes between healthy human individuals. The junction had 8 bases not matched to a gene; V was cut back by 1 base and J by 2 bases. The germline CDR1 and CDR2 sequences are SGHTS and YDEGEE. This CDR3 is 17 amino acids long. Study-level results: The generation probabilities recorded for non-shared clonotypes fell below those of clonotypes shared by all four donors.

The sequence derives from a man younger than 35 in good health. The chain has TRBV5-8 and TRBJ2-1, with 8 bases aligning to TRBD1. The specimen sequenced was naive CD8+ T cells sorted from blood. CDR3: CASSLTRQGPTYNEQFF. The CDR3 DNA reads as TGTGCCAGCAGCTTGACGAGACAGGGGCCGACCTACAATGAGCAGTTCTTC.